There are a few counts of the clone carrying this T cell receptor beta chain. TCRdb keeps only in-frame clones here, not all; method: immunoSEQ multiplex PCR. The data hold approximately 41,000 clones, with around 89% observed a single time. CDR3 size: 14 residues. The V gene's germline CDR1 is LNHDA and CDR2 SQIVND (reference sequence). The V end was cut by 5 bases, the J end by 2 bases, with 13 bases between. The data derive from a study of T cell changes during pregnancy in multiple sclerosis. The source of this sequence is a female donor with multiple sclerosis, enrolled in a pregnancy study. Sequenced material: CD4+ T cells from peripheral blood mononuclear cells, taken in the second trimester of pregnancy. The V gene is TRBV19, the J gene TRBJ2-7, with D maybe TRBD1 (6 bases). In nucleotides, the CDR3 is TGTGCCAGTAGTCTAACAGGGAATGCCTACGAGCAGTACTTC. It is translated as CASSLTGNAYEQYF.